These T cell receptor beta chains were read from a single sample in a study of shared clonotypes between healthy human individuals. Profiled with immunoSEQ multiplex PCR; TCRdb holds only in-frame clones, not every one. The table lists approximately 2,000,000 clones, 90% to 95% of them singletons, with less than 2% in the top ten. The sample comprised naive CD8+ T cells from PBMCs. The receptors were gathered from a young man in good health. Some clones in this sample may be carry-over from other donors' samples. Both conserved end residues are part of each CDR3.

v_gene: TRBV27
CDR3aa: CASSPLMNTEAFF

v_gene: TRBV9
CDR3aa: CASSSQGVSRAAEQYF

v_gene: TRBV6-5
CDR3aa: CASSYSGYETNNEQFF

v_gene: TRBV11-2
CDR3aa: CASSPGSDEQYF

v_gene: TRBV27
CDR3aa: CASSLSGPGGVYEQYF

v_gene: TRBV29-1
CDR3aa: CSALSGTHYEQYF

v_gene: TRBV2
CDR3aa: CASTLYEQYF

v_gene: TRBV4-1
CDR3aa: CASSRDSGRRDTGELFF

v_gene: TRBV2
CDR3aa: CASSEWMAGEQPQHF

v_gene: TRBV7-2
CDR3aa: CASSLGSPGELFF

v_gene: TRBV28
CDR3aa: CASSLFEPTSGSGYEQYF

v_gene: TRBV11-3
CDR3aa: CASSLRSGQRSIWVGEQFF

v_gene: TRBV11-2
CDR3aa: CASSHGTSGYYEQYF

v_gene: TRBV29-1
CDR3aa: CSVERSGDSYEQYF

v_gene: TRBV11-2
CDR3aa: CASSSSGGYGSMNEQFF

v_gene: TRBV11-1
CDR3aa: CASSLEGTRVNGYNEQFF

v_gene: TRBV29-1
CDR3aa: CSVRDRMETGNTIYF

v_gene: TRBV7-2
CDR3aa: CASSPSLSYAREQYF

v_gene: TRBV9
CDR3aa: CASSVTGSFSGANVLTF

v_gene: TRBV14
CDR3aa: CASSQGVTSNTGELFF

v_gene: TRBV7-9
CDR3aa: CASSLFTDTQYF

v_gene: TRBV27
CDR3aa: CASSSTVYQPQHF

v_gene: TRBV28
CDR3aa: CASTERPSSQPQHF

v_gene: TRBV27
CDR3aa: CASSTYLDSTEAFF

v_gene: TRBV19
CDR3aa: CASSISWNTEAFF

v_gene: TRBV11-2
CDR3aa: CASRGTGEETQYF

v_gene: TRBV6-5
CDR3aa: CASSVVGAGELFF

v_gene: TRBV7-9
CDR3aa: CASSLWRGISSGQPQHF

v_gene: TRBV13
CDR3aa: CASSWVGGKETQYF

v_gene: TRBV7-9
CDR3aa: CASRGGAAETQYF

v_gene: TRBV7-9
CDR3aa: CASTGSSGTYVPAIDTQYF

v_gene: TRBV7-8
CDR3aa: CASSYSGRLYNEQFF

v_gene: TRBV25-1
CDR3aa: CASCSSYEQYF

v_gene: TRBV9
CDR3aa: CASSVEGGGTYNEQFF

v_gene: TRBV19
CDR3aa: CASSWGSGNEQYF

v_gene: TRBV7-6
CDR3aa: CASSLVGDTDTQYF

v_gene: TRBV25-1
CDR3aa: CASSEFQGTYNEQFF

v_gene: TRBV30
CDR3aa: CAWSVSSYEQYF

v_gene: TRBV7-3
CDR3aa: CASSPDGRVYSNQPQHF

v_gene: TRBV7-6
CDR3aa: CASSLSRTDTQYF

v_gene: TRBV5-1
CDR3aa: CASSARVGLNTEAFF

v_gene: TRBV27
CDR3aa: CASSFLREGRGYTF

v_gene: TRBV5-1
CDR3aa: CASSPPAGHEQFF

v_gene: TRBV4-1
CDR3aa: CASSQVVAGALGGTGELFF

v_gene: TRBV5-6
CDR3aa: CASSPGANTEAFF

v_gene: TRBV4-3
CDR3aa: CASSQRLTGGSGELFF

v_gene: TRBV13
CDR3aa: CASSPPSGRRDTQYF

v_gene: TRBV7-9
CDR3aa: CASSLVGQLHRNTEAFF

v_gene: TRBV9
CDR3aa: CASSVSQALSGNTIYF

v_gene: TRBV10-3
CDR3aa: CAISDTTGGAYNEQFF

v_gene: TRBV7-8
CDR3aa: CASSFFWSTDTQYF